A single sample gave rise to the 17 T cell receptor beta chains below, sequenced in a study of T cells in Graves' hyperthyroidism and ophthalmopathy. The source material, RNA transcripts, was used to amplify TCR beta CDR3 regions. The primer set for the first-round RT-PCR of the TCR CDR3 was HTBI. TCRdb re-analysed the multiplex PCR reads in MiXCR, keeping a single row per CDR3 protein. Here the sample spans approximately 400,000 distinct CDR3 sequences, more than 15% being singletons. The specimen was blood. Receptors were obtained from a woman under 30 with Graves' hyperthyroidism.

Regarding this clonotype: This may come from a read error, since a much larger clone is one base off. CDR3 DNA: TGCAGTGCTAAGAATGGCGGGCGGGAGGGCCGGACCGAGGAGCTGTTTTTT. Protein: CSAKNGGREGRTEELFF. The V gene is TRBV20-1, the J gene TRBJ2-2; 9 bases align to TRBD2. CDR1 and CDR2 from the germline V gene are DFQATT and SNEGSKA (reference sequence). CDR3 length: 17 amino acids.

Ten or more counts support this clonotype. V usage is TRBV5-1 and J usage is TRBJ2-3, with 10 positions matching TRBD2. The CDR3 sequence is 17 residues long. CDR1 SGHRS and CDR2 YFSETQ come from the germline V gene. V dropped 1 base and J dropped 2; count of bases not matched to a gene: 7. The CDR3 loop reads CASSLPGLAEFTDTQYF. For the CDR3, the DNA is TGCGCCAGCAGCTTGCCCGGACTAGCGGAGTTCACAGATACGCAGTATTTT. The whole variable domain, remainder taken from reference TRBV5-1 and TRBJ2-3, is KAGVTQTPRYLIKTRGQQVTLSCSPISGHRSVSWYQQTPGQGLQFLFEYFSETQRNKGNFPGRFSGRQFSNSRSEMNVSTLELGDSALYLCASSLPGLAEFTDTQYFGPGTRLTVL.

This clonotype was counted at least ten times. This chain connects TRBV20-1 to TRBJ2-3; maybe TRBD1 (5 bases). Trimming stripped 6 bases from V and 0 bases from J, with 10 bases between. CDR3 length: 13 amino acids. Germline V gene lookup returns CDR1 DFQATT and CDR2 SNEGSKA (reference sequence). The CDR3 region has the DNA TGCAGTGCCTCGACAGCTAGCACAGATACGCAGTATTTT. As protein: CSASTASTDTQYF.

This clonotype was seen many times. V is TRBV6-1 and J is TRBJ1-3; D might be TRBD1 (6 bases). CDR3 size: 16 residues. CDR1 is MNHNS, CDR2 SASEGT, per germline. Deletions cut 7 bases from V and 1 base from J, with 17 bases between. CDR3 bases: TGTGCCAGCACCAAGACAGGCCGTGGGTCTGGAAACACCATATATTTT. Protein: CASTKTGRGSGNTIYF.

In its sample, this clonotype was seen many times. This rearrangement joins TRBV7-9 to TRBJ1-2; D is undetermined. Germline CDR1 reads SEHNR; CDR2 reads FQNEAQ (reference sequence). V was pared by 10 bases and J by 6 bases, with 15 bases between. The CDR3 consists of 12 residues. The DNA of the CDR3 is TGTGCCACCTCTCTGGCGGGCGATGGCTACACCTTC. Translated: CATSLAGDGYTF.

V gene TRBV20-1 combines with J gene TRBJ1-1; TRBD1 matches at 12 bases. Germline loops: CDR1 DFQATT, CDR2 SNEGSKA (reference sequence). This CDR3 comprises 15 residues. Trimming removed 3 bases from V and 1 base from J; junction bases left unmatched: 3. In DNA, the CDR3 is TGCAGTGCTAGTGGGACAGGGGGCGCGAACACTGAAGCTTTCTTT. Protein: CSASGTGGANTEAFF.

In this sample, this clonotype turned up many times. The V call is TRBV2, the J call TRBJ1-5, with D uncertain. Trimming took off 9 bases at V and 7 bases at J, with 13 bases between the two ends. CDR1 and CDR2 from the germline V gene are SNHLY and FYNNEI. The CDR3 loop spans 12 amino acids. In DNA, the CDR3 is TGTGCCAGGGGCCCCCCCGGGCAGCCCCAGCATTTT. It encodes CARGPPGQPQHF.

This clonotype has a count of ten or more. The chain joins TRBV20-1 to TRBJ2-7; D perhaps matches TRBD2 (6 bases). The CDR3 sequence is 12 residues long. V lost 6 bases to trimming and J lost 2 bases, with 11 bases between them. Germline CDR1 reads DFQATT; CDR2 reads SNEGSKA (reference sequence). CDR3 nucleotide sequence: TGCAGTGCCTCGGGGGACGCCTACGAGCAGTACTTC. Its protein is CSASGDAYEQYF.

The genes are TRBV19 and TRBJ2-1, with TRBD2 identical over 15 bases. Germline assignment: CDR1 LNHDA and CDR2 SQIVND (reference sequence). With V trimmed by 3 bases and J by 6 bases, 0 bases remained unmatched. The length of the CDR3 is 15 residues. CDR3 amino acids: CASSMGLAGGNEQFF. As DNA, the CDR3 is TGTGCCAGTAGTATGGGACTAGCGGGGGGCAATGAGCAGTTCTTC.

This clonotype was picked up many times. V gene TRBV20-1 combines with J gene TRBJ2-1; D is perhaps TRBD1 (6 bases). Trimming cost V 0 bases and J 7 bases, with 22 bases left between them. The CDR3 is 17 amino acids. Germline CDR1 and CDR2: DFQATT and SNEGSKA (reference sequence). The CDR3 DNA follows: TGCAGTGCTAGAGATCGCGCGGTGGAGGTGGGGGCTAATGAGCAGTTCTTC. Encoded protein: CSARDRAVEVGANEQFF.

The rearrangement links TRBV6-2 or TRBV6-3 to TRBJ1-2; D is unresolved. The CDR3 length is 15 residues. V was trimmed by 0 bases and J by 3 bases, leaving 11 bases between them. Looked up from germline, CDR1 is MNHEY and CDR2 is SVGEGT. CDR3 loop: CASSYSGQPYYGYTF. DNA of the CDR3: TGTGCCAGCAGTTACTCGGGCCAGCCCTACTATGGCTACACCTTC.

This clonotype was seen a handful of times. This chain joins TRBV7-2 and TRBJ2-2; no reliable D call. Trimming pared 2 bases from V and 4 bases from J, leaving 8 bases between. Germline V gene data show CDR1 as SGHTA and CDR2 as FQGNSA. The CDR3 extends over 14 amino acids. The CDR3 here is CASSLLGSTGELFF. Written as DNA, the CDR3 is TGTGCCAGCAGCTTATTAGGCAGCACCGGGGAGCTGTTTTTT. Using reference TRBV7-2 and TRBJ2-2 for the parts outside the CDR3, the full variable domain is GAGVSQSPSNKVTEKGKDVELRCDPISGHTALYWYRQSLGQGLEFLIYFQGNSAPDKSGLPSDRFSAERTGGSVSTLTIQRTQQEDSAVYLCASSLLGSTGELFFGEGSRLTVL.

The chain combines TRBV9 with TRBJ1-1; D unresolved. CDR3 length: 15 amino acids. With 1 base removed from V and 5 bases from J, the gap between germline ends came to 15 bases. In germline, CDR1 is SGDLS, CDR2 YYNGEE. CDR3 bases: TGTGCCAGCAGCGTATGGCACAGCGCCGGGACTGAAGCTTTCTTT. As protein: CASSVWHSAGTEAFF.

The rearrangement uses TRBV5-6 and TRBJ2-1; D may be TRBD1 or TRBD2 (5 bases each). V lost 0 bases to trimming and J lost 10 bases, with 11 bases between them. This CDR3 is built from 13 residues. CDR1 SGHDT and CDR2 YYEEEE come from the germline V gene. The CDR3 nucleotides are TGTGCCAGCAGCTTGGTTGGGGGTGGGGAGCAGTTCTTC. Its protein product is CASSLVGGGEQFF.

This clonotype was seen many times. The CDR3 region has the DNA TGTGCCAGCAGCGGACTAGCGGGAGTGTGGGAGCAGTTCTTC. Its protein is CASSGLAGVWEQFF. V and J are TRBV12-3 or TRBV12-4 and TRBJ2-1; 13 bases are shared with TRBD2. Trimming removed 6 bases from V and 10 bases from J; junction bases left unmatched: 6. The CDR3 contains 14 residues.

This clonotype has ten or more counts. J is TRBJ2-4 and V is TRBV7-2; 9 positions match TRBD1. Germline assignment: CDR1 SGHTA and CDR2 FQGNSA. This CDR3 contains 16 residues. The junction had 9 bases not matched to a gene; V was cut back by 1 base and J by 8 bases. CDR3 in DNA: TGTGCCAGCAGCTTAGTCGGACAGGGGATTTTAGACATTCAGTACTTC. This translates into CASSLVGQGILDIQYF.

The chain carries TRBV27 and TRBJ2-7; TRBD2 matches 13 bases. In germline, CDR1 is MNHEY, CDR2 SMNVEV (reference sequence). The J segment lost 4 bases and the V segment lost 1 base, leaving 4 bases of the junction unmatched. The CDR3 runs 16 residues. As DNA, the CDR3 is TGTGCCAGCAGTTTATTACTAGCGGGAGGGCCGTACGAGCAGTACTTC. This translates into CASSLLLAGGPYEQYF.